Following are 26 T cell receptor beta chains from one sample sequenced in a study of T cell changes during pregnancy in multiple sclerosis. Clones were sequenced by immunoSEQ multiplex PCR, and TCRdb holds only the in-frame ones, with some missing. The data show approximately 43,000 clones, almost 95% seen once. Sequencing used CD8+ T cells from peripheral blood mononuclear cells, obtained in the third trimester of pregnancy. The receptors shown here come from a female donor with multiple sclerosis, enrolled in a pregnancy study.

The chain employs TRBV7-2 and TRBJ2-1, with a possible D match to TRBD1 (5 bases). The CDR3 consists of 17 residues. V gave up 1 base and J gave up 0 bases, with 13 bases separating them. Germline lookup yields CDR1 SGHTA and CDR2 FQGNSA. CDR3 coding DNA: TGTGCCAGCAGCTTAGATCCCCTGACAGTCTCCTACAATGAGCAGTTCTTC. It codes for CASSLDPLTVSYNEQFF.

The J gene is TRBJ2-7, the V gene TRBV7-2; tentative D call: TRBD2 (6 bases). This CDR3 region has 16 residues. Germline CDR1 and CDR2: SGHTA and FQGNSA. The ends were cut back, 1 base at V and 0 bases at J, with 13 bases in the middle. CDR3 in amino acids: CASSLDPTSISYEQYF. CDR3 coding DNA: TGTGCCAGCAGCTTAGACCCTACTAGCATCTCCTACGAGCAGTACTTC.

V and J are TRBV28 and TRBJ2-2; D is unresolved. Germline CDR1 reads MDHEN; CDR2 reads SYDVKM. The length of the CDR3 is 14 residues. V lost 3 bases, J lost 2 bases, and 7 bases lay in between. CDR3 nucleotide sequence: TGTGCCAGCAGTTTCGACATCAACACCGGGGAGCTGTTTTTT. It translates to CASSFDINTGELFF.

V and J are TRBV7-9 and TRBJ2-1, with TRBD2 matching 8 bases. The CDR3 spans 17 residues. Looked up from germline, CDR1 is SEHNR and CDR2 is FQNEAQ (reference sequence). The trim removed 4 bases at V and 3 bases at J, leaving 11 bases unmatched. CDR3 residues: CASSSDLAGPLYNEQFF. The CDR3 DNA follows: TGTGCCAGCAGCTCCGACTTAGCGGGACCCCTCTACAATGAGCAGTTCTTC. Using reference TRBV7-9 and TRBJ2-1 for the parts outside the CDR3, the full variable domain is DTGVSQNPRHKITKRGQNVTFRCDPISEHNRLYWYRQTLGQGPEFLTYFQNEAQLEKSRLLSDRFSAERPKGSFSTLEIQRTEQGDSAMYLCASSSDLAGPLYNEQFFGPGTRLTVL.

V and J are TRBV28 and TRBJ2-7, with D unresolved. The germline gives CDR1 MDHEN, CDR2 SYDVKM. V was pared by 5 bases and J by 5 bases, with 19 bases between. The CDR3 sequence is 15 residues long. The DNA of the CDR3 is TGTGCCAGCAGTCCCGCGCTAGAACGGAGAGACGAGCAGTACTTC. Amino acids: CASSPALERRDEQYF.

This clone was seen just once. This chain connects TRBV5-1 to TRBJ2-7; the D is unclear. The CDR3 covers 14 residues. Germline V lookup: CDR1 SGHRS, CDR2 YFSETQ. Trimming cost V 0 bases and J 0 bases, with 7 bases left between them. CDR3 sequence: CASSLGRYSYEQYF. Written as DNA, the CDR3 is TGCGCCAGCAGCTTGGGGCGGTACTCCTACGAGCAGTACTTC. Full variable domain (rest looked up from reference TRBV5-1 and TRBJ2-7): KAGVTQTPRYLIKTRGQQVTLSCSPISGHRSVSWYQQTPGQGLQFLFEYFSETQRNKGNFPGRFSGRQFSNSRSEMNVSTLELGDSALYLCASSLGRYSYEQYFGPGTRLTVT.

CDR3 sequence: CASKAGREAFF. Here the CDR3 DNA reads TGTGCCAGCAAGGCGGGGCGGGAAGCTTTCTTT. The rearrangement joins TRBV6-5 to TRBJ1-1, with TRBD1 as a possible D gene (5 bases). This CDR3 is 11 amino acids long. Trimming stripped 7 bases from V and 8 bases from J, with 11 bases between. Germline V gene lookup returns CDR1 MNHEY and CDR2 SVGAGI.

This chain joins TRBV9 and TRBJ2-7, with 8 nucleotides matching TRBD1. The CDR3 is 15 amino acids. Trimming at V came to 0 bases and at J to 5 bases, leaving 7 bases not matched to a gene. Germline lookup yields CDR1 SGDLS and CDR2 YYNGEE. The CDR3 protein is CASSVEGTGGNEQYF. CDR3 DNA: TGTGCCAGCAGCGTAGAGGGTACAGGGGGAAACGAGCAGTACTTC.

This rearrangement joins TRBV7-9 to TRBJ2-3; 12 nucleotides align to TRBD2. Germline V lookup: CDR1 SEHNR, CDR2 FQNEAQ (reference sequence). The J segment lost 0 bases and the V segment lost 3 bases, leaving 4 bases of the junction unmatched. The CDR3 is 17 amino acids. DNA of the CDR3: TGTGCCAGCAGCTTTAGGACTAGCGGGGATAGCACAGATACGCAGTATTTT. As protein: CASSFRTSGDSTDTQYF.

The CDR3 here is CATSGRGTEAFF. CDR3 in DNA: TGTGCCACCAGCGGCAGGGGCACTGAAGCTTTCTTT. J is TRBJ1-1 and V is TRBV15, with D possibly being TRBD1 (6 bases). Looked up from germline, CDR1 is LNHNV and CDR2 is YYDKDF (reference sequence). The CDR3 length is 12 residues. Deletions cut 5 bases from V and 4 bases from J, with 8 bases between.

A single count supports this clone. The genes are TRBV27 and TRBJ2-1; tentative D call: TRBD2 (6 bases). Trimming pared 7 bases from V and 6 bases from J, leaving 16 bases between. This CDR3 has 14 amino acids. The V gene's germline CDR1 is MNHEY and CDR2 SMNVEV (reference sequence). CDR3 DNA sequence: TGTGCCAGCACCCCGCGGGACGGTCGCAATGAGCAGTTCTTC. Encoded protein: CASTPRDGRNEQFF.

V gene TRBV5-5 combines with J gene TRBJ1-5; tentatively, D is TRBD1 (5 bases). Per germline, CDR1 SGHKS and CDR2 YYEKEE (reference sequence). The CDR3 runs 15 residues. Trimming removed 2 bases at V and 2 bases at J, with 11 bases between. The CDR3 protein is CASSFQGVGNQPQHF. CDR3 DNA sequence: TGTGCCAGCAGCTTTCAGGGTGTGGGCAATCAGCCCCAGCATTTT.

The CDR3 is CASTPRDREPQHF. The DNA for the CDR3 is TGCGCCAGCACCCCCCGCGACAGGGAGCCCCAGCATTTT. This chain links TRBV5-1 with TRBJ1-5; 7 nucleotides line up with TRBD1. The germline V gene encodes CDR1 SGHRS and CDR2 YFSETQ. The CDR3 has 13 residues. V dropped 6 bases and J dropped 8; count of bases not matched to a gene: 8.

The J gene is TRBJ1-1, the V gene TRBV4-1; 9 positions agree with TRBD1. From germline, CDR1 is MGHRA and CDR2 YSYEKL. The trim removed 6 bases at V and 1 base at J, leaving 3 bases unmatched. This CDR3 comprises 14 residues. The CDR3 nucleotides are TGCGCCAGCAGTCGGACAGGGGCGAACACTGAAGCTTTCTTT. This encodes CASSRTGANTEAFF.

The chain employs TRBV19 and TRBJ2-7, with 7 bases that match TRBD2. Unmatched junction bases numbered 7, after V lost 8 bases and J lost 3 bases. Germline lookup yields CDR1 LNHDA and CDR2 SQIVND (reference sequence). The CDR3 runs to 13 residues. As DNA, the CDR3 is TGTGCCAGTTCATCGGGGGGAGGCTACGAGCAGTACTTC. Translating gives CASSSGGGYEQYF.

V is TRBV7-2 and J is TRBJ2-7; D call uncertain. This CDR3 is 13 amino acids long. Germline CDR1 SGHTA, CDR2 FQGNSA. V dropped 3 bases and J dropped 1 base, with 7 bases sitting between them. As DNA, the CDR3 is TGTGCCAGCAGCTTTTACACGTCCTACGAGCAGTACTTC. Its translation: CASSFYTSYEQYF.

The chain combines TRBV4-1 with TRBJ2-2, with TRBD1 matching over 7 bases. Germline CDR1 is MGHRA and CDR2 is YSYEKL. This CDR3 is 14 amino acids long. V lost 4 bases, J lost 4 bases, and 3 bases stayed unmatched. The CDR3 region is CASSLGQLTGELFF. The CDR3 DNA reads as TGCGCCAGCAGCCTGGGACAGCTCACCGGGGAGCTGTTTTTT.

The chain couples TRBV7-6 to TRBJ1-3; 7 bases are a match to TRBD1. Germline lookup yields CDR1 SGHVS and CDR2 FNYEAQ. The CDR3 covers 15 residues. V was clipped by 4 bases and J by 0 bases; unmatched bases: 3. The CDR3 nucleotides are TGTGCCAGCAGCTCGGGACAGAACTCTGGAAACACCATATATTTT. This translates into CASSSGQNSGNTIYF.

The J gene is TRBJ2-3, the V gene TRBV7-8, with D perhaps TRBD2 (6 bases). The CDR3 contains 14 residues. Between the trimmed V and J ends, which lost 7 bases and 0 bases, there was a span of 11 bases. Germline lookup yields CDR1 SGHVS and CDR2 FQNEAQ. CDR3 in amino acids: CASISGASTDTQYF. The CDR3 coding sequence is TGTGCCAGCATTAGCGGAGCAAGCACAGATACGCAGTATTTT.

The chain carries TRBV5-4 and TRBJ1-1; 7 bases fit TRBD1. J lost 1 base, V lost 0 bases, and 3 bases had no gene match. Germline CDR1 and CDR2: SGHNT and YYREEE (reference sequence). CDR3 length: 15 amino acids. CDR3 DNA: TGTGCCAGCAGCTTGGGTGGGGACAGGAACACTGAAGCTTTCTTT. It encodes CASSLGGDRNTEAFF.

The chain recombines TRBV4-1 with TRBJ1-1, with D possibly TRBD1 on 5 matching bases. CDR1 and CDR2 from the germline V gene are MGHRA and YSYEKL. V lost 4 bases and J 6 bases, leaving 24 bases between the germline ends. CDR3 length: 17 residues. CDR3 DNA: TGCGCCAGCAGCCTCTATTCAGGGTCTCTTGTGGATTCTGAAGCTTTCTTT. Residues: CASSLYSGSLVDSEAFF.

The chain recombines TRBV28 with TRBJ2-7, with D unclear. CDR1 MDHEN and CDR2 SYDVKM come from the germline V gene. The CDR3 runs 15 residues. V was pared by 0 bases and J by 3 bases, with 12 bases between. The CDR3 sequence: CASSLWLAVGYEQYF. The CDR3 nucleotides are TGTGCCAGCAGTTTATGGTTAGCAGTCGGCTACGAGCAGTACTTC.

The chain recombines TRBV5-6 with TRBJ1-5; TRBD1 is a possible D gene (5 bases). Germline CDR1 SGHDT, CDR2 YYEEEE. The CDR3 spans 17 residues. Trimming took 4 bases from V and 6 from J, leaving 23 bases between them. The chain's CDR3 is CASSQAGTPGWIQPQHF. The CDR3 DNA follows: TGTGCCAGCAGCCAAGCGGGGACTCCTGGTTGGATTCAGCCCCAGCATTTT.

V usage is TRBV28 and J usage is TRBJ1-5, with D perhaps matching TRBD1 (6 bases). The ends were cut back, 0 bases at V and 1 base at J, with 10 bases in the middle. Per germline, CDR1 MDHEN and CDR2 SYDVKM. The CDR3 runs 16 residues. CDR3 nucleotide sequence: TGTGCCAGCAGTTTATGGGGACAAATGAGCAATCAGCCCCAGCATTTT. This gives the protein CASSLWGQMSNQPQHF.

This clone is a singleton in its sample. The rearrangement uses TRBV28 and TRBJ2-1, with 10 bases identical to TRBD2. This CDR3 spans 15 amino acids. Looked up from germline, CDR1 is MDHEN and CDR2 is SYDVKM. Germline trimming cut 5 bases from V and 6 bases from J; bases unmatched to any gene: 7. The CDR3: CASSPLLAGFNEQFF. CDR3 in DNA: TGTGCCAGCAGTCCTTTACTAGCGGGGTTCAATGAGCAGTTCTTC. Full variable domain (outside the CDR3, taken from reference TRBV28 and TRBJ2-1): DVKVTQSSRYLVKRTGEKVFLECVQDMDHENMFWYRQDPGLGLRLIYFSYDVKMKEKGDIPEGYSVSREKKERFSLILESASTNQTSMYLCASSPLLAGFNEQFFGPGTRLTVL.

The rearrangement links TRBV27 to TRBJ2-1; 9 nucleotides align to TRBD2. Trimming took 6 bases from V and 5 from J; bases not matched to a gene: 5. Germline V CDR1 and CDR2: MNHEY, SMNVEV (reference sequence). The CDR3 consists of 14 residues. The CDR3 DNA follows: TGTGCCAGCAGAGAGCGGGAGGTTCACAATGAGCAGTTCTTC. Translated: CASREREVHNEQFF.